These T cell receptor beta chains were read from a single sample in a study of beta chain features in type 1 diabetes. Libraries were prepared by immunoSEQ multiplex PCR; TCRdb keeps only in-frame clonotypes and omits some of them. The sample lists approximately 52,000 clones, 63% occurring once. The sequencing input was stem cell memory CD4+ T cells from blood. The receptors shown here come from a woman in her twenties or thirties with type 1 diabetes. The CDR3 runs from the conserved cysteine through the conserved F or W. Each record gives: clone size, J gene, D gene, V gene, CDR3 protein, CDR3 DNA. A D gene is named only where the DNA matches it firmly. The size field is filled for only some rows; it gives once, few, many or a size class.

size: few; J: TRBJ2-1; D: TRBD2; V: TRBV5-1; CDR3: CASSLAYLAGDNEQFF; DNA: TGCGCCAGCAGCTTGGCCTATCTAGCGGGGGACAATGAGCAGTTCTTC
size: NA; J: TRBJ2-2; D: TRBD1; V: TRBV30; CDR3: CAWSPTGALFF; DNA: TGTGCCTGGAGTCCGACAGGGGCGCTGTTTTTT
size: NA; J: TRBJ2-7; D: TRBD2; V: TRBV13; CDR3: CASSFSLGLAGEYEQYF; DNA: TGTGCCAGCAGCTTCTCACTCGGACTAGCGGGAGAATACGAGCAGTACTTC
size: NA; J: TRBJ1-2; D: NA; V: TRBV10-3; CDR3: CAISERGDGYTF; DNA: TGTGCCATCAGTGAGAGGGGTGATGGCTACACCTTC
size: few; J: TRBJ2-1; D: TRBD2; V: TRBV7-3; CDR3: CASRVSVAGGYNEQFF; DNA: TGTGCCAGCAGGGTGTCTGTGGCGGGAGGGTACAATGAGCAGTTCTTC
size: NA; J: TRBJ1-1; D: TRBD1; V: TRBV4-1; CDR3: CASSDSRDRPMNTEAFF; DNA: TGCGCCAGCAGCGACAGCCGGGACAGACCTATGAACACTGAAGCTTTCTTT
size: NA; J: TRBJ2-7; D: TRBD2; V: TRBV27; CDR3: CASSLAGVLVYEQYF; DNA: TGTGCCAGCAGCCTAGCGGGAGTTTTGGTCTACGAGCAGTACTTC
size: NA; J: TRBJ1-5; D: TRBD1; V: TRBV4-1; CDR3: CASSQDRRQGNQPQHF; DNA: TGCGCCAGCAGCCAAGATCGAAGACAGGGGAATCAGCCCCAGCATTTT
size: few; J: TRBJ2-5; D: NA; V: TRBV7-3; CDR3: CASSLLEGTQYF; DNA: TGTGCCAGCAGCTTATTGGAGGGGACCCAGTACTTC
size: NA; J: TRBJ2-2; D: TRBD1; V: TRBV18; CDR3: CASSPPSRGRDTGELFF; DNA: TGTGCCAGCTCACCACCGAGCAGGGGGAGAGACACCGGGGAGCTGTTTTTT
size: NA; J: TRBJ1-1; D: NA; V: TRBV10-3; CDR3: CAISVSTGNTEAFF; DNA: TGTGCCATCAGTGTCTCGACGGGGAACACTGAAGCTTTCTTT
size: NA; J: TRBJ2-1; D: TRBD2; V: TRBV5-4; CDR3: CASSPGTSGANEQFF; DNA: TGTGCCAGCAGCCCGGGGACTAGCGGAGCCAATGAGCAGTTCTTC
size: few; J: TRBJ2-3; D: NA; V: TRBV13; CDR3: CASSRPLGGDTQYF; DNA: TGTGCCAGCAGCCGTCCCCTAGGGGGAGATACGCAGTATTTT
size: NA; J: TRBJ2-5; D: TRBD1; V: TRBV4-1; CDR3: CASSHYGTGNRETQYF; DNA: TGCGCCAGCAGCCATTACGGGACAGGGAATCGAGAGACCCAGTACTTC
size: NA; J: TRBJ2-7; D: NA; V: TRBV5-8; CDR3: CASSRSGGPTYEQYF; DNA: TGTGCCAGCAGTAGATCCGGGGGGCCAACCTACGAGCAGTACTTC
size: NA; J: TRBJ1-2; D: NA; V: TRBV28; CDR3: CASSPPISGYTF; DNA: TGTGCCAGCAGTCCCCCCATTAGTGGCTACACCTTC
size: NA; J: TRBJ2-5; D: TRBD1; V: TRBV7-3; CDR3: CASSLGTGGRGETQYF; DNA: TGTGCCAGCAGCTTAGGCACAGGGGGCCGGGGAGAGACCCAGTACTTC
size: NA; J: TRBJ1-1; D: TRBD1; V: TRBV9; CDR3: CASSVATGGPVGTEAFF; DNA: TGTGCCAGCAGCGTAGCTACAGGGGGACCCGTCGGCACTGAAGCTTTCTTT
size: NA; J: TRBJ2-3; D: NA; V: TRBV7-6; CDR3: CASSPPPGSTDTQYF; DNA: TGTGCCAGCAGCCCACCTCCGGGAAGCACAGATACGCAGTATTTT
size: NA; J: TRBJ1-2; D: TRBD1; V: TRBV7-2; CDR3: CASSLTRTGIYGYTF; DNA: TGTGCCAGCAGCTTAACTCGGACAGGGATCTATGGCTACACCTTC
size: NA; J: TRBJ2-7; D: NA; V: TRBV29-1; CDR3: CSVDWQGPPYEQYF; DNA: TGCAGCGTTGACTGGCAGGGGCCTCCCTACGAGCAGTACTTC
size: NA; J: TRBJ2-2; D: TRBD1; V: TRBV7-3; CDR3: CASSAGQGTNTGELFF; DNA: TGTGCCAGCAGCGCCGGACAGGGGACGAACACCGGGGAGCTGTTTTTT
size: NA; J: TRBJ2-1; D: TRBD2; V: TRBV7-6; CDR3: CASSQTSGSVEQFF; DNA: TGTGCCAGCAGCCAAACTAGCGGGAGTGTTGAGCAGTTCTTC
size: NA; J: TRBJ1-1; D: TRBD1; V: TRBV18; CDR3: CASSPRQGGTEAFF; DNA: TGTGCCAGCTCACCCCGACAGGGTGGCACTGAAGCTTTCTTT
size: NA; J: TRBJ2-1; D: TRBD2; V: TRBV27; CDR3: CASSFLAGGFNEQFF; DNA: TGTGCCAGCAGTTTTCTTGCGGGAGGGTTCAATGAGCAGTTCTTC
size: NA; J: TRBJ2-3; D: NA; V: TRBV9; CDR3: CASSVGATRTDTQYF; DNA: TGTGCCAGCAGCGTAGGAGCGACCCGCACAGATACGCAGTATTTT
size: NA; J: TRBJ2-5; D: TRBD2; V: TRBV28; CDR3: CASSWPGGPGETQYF; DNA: TGTGCCAGCAGTTGGCCGGGAGGGCCGGGAGAGACCCAGTACTTC
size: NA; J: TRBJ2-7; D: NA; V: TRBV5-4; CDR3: CASSLRSSPYEQYF; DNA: TGTGCCAGCAGCCTTAGATCCTCACCCTACGAGCAGTACTTC